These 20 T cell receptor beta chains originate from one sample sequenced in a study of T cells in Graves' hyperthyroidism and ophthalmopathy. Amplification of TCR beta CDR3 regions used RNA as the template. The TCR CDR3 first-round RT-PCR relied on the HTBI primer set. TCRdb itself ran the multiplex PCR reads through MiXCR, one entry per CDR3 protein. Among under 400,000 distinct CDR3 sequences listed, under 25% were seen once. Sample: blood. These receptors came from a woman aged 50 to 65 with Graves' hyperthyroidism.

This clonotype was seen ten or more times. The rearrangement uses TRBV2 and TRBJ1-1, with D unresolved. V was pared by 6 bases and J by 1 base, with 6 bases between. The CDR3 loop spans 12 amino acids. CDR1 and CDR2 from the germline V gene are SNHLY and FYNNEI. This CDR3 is CASRSTNTEAFF. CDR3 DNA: TGTGCCAGCAGGTCCACGAACACTGAAGCTTTCTTT. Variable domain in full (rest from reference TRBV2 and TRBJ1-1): EPEVTQTPSHQVTQMGQEVILRCVPISNHLYFYWYRQILGQKVEFLVSFYNNEISEKSEIFDDQFSVERPDGSNFTLKIRSTKLEDSAMYFCASRSTNTEAFFGQGTRLTVV.

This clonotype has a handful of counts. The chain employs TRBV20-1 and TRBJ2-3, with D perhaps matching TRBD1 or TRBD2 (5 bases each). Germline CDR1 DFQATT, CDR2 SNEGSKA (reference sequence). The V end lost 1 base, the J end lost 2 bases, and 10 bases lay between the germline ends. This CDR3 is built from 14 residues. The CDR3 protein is CSARGGGFTDTQYF. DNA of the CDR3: TGCAGTGCTAGAGGGGGCGGGTTCACAGATACGCAGTATTTT.

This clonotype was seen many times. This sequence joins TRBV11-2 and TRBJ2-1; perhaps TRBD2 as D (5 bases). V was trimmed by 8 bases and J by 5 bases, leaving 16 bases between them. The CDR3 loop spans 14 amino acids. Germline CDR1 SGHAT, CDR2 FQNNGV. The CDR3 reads CASYKSLRDNEQFF. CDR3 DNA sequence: TGTGCCAGCTATAAGAGCCTGAGGGACAATGAGCAGTTCTTC.

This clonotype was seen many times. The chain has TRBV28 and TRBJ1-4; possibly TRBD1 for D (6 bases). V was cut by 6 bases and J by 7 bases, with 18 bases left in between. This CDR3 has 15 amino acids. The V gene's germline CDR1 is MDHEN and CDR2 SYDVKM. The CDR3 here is CASRPTGRGGEKLFF. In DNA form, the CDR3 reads TGTGCCAGCAGACCAACAGGGAGGGGAGGTGAAAAACTGTTTTTT.

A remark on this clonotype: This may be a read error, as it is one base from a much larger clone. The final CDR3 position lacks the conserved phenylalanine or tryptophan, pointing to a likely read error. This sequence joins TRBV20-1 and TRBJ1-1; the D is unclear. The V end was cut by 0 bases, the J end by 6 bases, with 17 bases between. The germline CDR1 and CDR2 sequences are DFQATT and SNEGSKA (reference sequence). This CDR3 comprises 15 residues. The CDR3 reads CSARDLTQGRAEAFL. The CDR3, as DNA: TGCAGTGCTAGAGATCTGACGCAAGGGAGGGCTGAAGCTTTCCTT.

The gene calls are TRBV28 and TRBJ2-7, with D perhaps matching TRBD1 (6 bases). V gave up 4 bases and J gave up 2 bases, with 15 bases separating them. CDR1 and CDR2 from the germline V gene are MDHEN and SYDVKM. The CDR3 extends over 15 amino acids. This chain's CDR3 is CASSYGGRTTYEQYF. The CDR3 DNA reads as TGTGCCAGCAGTTATGGGGGCCGCACGACCTACGAGCAGTACTTC.

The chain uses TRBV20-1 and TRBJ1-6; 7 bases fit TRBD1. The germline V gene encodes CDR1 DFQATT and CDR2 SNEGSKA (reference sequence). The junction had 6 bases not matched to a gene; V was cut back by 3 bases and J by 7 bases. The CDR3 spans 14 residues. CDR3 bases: TGCAGTGCTAGTGACCAGGGGGGGAATTCACCCCTCCACTTT. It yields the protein CSASDQGGNSPLHF.

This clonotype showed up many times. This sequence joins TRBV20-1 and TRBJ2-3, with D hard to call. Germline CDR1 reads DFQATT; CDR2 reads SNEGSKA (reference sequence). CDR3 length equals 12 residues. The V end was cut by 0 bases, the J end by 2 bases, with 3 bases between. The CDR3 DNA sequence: TGCAGTGCTAGAGAGGTCACAGATACGCAGTATTTT. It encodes CSAREVTDTQYF.

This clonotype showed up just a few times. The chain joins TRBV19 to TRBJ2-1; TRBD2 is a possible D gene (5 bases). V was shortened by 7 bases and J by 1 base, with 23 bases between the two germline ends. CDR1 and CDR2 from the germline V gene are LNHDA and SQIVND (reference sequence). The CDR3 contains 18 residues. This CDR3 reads CASNPPPGRRRSYNEQFF. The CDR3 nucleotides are TGTGCCAGTAACCCCCCCCCGGGTCGAAGGAGGTCCTACAATGAGCAGTTCTTC.

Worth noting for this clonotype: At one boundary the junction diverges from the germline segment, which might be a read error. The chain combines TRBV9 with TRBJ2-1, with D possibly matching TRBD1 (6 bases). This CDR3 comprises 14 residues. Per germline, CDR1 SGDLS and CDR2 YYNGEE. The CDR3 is CASSGGPYYDEQFF. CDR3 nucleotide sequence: TGTGCCAGCAGCGGGGGGCCTTACTACGATGAGCAGTTCTTC.

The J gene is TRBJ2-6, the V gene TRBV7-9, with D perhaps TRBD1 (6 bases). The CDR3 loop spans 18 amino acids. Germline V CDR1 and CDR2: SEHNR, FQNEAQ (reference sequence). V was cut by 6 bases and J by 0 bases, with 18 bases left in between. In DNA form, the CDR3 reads TGTGCCAGCAGTCTTAGGATAGGGGGACCCTCTGGGGCCAACGTCCTGACTTTC. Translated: CASSLRIGGPSGANVLTF.

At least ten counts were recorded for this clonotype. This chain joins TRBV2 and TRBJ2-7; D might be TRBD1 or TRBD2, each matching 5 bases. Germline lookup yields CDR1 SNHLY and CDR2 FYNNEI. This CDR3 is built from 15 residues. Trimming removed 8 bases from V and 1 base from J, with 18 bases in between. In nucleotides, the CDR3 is TGTGCCAGCTTAGGGGACCCAAACCCTTCCTACGAGCAGTACTTC. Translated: CASLGDPNPSYEQYF.

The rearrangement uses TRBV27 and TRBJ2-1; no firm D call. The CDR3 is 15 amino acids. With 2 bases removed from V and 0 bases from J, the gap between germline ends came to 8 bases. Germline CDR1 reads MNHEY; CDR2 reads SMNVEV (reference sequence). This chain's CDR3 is CASSLGSISYNEQFF. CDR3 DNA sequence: TGTGCCAGCAGTTTAGGCTCTATCTCCTACAATGAGCAGTTCTTC.

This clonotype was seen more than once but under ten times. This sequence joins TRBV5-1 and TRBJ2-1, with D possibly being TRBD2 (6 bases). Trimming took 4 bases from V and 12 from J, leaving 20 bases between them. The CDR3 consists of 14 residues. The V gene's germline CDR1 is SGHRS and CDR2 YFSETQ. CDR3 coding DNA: TGCGCCAGCAGCCGCGGGGACTCCACCGACGGGCAGTTCTTC. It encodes CASSRGDSTDGQFF.

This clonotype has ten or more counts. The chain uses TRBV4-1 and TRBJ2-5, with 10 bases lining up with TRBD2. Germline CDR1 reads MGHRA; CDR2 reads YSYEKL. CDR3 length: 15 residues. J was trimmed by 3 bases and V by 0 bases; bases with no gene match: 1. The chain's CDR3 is CASSQDGLAEETQYF. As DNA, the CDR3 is TGCGCCAGCAGCCAAGACGGACTAGCGGAAGAGACCCAGTACTTC.

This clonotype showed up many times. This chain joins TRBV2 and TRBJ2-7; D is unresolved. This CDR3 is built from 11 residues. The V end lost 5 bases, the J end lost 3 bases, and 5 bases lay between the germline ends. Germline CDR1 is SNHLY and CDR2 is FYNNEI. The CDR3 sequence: CASSWVYEQYF. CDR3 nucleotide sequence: TGTGCCAGCAGTTGGGTCTACGAGCAGTACTTC.

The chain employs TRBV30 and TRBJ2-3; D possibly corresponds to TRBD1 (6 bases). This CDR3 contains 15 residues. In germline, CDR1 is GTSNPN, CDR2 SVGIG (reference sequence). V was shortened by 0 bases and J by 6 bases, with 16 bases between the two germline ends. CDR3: CAWSVNTGQMDTQYF. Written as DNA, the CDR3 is TGTGCCTGGAGTGTAAATACAGGGCAGATGGATACGCAGTATTTT.

This CDR3 is CASSQNRVEGHGYTF. CDR3 nucleotide sequence: TGCGCCAGCAGCCAGAACAGGGTCGAAGGCCATGGCTACACCTTC. This chain links TRBV5-1 with TRBJ1-2; tentatively, D is TRBD1 (6 bases). The CDR3 covers 15 residues. In germline, CDR1 is SGHRS, CDR2 YFSETQ. Trimming stripped 4 bases from V and 6 bases from J, with 19 bases between.

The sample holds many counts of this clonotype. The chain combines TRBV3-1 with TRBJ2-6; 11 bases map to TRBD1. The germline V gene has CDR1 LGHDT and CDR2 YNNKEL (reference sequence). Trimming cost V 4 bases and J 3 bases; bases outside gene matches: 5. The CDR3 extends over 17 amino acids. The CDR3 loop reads CASSPGTGGYGANVLTF. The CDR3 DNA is TGTGCCAGCAGCCCCGGGACAGGGGGGTATGGGGCCAACGTCCTGACTTTC.

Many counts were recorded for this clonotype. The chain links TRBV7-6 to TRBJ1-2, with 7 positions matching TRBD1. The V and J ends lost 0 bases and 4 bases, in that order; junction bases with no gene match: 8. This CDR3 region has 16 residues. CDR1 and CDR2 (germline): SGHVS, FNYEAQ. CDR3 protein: CASSLASDQGVYGYTF. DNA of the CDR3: TGTGCCAGCAGCTTAGCATCGGACCAGGGGGTCTATGGCTACACCTTC.